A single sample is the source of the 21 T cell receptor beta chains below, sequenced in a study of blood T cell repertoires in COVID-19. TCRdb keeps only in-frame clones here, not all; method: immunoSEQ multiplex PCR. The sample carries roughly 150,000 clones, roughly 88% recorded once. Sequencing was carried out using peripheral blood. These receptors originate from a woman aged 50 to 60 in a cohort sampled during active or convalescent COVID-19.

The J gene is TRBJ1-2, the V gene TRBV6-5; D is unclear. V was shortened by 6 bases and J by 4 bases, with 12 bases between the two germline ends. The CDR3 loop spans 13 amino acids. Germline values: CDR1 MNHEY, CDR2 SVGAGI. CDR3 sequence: CASRTGSIYGYTF. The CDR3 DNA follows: TGTGCCAGCAGAACCGGGTCGATCTATGGCTACACCTTC.

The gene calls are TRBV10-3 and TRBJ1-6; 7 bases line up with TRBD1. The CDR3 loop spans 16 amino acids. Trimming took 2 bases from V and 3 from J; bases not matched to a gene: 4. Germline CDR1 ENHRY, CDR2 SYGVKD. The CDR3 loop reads CAISENGQVYNSPLHF. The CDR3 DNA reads TGTGCCATCAGTGAGAACGGACAGGTCTATAATTCACCCCTCCACTTT.

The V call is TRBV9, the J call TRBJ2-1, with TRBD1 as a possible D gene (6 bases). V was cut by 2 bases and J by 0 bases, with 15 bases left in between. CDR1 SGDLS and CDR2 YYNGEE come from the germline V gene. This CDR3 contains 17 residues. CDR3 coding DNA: TGTGCCAGCAGCGTGGGGGCCCGGGCTAGCTCCTACAATGAGCAGTTCTTC. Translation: CASSVGARASSYNEQFF.

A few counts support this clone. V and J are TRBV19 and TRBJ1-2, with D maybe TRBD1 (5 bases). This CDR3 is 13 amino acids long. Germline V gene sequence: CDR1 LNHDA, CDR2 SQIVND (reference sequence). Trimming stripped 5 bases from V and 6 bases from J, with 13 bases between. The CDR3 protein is CASSYQGFHGYTF. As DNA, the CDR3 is TGTGCCAGTAGTTACCAGGGATTCCATGGCTACACCTTC. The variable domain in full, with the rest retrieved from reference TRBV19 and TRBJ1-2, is DGGITQSPKYLFRKEGQNVTLSCEQNLNHDAMYWYRQDPGQGLRLIYYSQIVNDFQKGDIAEGYSVSREKKESFPLTVTSAQKNPTAFYLCASSYQGFHGYTFGSGTRLTVV.

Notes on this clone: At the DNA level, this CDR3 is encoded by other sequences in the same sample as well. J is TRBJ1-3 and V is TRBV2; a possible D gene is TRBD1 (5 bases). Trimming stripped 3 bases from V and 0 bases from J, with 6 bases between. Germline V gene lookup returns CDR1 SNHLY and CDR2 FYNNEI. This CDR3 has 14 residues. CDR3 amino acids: CASSEQGSGNTIYF. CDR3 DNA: TGTGCCAGCAGTGAGCAGGGCTCTGGAAACACCATATATTTT.

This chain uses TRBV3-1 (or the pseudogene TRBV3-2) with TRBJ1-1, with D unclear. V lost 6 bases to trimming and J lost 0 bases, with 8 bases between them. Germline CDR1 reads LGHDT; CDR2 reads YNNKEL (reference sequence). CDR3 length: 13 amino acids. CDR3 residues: CASSRAMNTEAFF. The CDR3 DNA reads TGTGCCAGCAGTCGAGCGATGAACACTGAAGCTTTCTTT.

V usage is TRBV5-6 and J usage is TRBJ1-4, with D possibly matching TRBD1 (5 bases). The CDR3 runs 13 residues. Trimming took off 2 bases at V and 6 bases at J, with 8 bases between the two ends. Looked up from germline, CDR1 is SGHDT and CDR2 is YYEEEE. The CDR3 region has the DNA TGTGCCAGCAGCTTCCGGGGGTATGAAAAACTGTTTTTT. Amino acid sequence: CASSFRGYEKLFF. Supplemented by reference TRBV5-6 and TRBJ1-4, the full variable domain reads DAGVTQSPTHLIKTRGQQVTLRCSPKSGHDTVSWYQQALGQGPQFIFQYYEEEERQRGNFPDRFSGHQFPNYSSELNVNALLLGDSALYLCASSFRGYEKLFFGSGTQLSVL.

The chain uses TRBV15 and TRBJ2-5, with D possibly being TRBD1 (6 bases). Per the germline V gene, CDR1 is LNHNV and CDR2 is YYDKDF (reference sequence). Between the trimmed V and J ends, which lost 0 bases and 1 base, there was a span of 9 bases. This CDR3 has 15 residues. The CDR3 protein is CATSREWGPQETQYF. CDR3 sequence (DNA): TGTGCCACCAGCAGAGAATGGGGGCCCCAAGAGACCCAGTACTTC.

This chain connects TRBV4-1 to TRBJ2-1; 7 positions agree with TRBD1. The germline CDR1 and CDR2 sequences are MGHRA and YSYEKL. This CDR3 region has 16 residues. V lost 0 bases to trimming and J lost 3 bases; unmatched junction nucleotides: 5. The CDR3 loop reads CASSQDTQGFYNEQFF. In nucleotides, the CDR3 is TGCGCCAGCAGCCAAGATACACAGGGGTTCTACAATGAGCAGTTCTTC.

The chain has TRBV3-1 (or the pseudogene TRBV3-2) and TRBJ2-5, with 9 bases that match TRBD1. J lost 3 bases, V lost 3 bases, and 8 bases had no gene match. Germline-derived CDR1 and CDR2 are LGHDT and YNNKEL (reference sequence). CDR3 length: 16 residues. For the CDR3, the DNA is TGTGCCAGCAGCCACCGAGGGACAGGGCAAAAAGAGACCCAGTACTTC. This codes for CASSHRGTGQKETQYF.

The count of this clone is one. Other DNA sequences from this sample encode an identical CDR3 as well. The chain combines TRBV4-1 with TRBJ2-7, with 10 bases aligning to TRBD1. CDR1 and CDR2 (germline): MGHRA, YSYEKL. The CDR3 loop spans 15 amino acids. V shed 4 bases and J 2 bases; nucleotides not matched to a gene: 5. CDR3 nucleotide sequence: TGCGCCAGCAGCCCTGGGACAGGGGCAGCCTACGAGCAGTACTTC. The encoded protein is CASSPGTGAAYEQYF.

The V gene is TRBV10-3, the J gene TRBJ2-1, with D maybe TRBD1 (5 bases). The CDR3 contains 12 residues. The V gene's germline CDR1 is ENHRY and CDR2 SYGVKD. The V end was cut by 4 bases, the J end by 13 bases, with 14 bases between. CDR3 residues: CAISGERTRQFF. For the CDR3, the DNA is TGTGCCATCAGTGGGGAAAGGACACGCCAGTTCTTC.

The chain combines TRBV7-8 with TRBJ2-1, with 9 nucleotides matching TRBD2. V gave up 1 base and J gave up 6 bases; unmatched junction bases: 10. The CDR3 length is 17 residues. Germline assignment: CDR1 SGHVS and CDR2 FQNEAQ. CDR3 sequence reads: CASSLEGGVAGANEQFF. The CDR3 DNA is TGTGCCAGCAGCTTAGAAGGCGGGGTAGCGGGGGCCAATGAGCAGTTCTTC.

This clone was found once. The CDR3 reads CASSRGTENTGELFF. CDR3 coding DNA: TGTGCCAGTAGTAGGGGGACAGAAAACACCGGGGAGCTGTTTTTT. The V gene is TRBV19, the J gene TRBJ2-2; 7 bases line up with TRBD1. After removal of 4 bases from V and 2 bases from J, the junction contained 4 bases not matched to a gene. Germline assignment: CDR1 LNHDA and CDR2 SQIVND (reference sequence). CDR3 length: 15 amino acids.

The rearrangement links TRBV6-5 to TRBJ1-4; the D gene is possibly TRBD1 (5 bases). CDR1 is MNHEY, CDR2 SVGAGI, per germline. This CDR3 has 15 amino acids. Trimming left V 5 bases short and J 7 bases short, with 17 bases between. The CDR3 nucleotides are TGTGCCAGCAGTCGGGACTCCTTGGGGAGTGAAAAACTGTTTTTT. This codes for CASSRDSLGSEKLFF.

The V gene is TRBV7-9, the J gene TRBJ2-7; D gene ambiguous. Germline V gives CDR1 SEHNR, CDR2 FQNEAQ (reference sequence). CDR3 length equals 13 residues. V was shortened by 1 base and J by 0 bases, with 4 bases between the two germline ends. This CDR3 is CASSLDSSYEQYF. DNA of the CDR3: TGTGCCAGCAGCTTAGACAGCTCCTACGAGCAGTACTTC.

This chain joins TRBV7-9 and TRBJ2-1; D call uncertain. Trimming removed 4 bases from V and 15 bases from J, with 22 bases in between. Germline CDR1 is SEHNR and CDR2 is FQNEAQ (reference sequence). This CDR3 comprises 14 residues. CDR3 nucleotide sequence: TGTGCCAGCAGCTCCCAGGCCCGGTTCCAAGGTGGGTTCTTC. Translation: CASSSQARFQGGFF.

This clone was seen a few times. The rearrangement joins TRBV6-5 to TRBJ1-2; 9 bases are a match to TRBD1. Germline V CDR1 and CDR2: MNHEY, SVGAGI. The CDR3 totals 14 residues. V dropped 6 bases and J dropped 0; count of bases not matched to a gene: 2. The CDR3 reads CASRRQGANYGYTF. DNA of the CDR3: TGTGCCAGCAGAAGACAGGGGGCTAACTATGGCTACACCTTC.

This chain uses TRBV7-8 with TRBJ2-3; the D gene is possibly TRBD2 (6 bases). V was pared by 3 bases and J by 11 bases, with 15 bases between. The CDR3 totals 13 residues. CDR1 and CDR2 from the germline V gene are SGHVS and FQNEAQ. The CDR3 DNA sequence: TGTGCCAGCAGCTTGGGCCTTCACGGGGGGCAGTATTTT. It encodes CASSLGLHGGQYF. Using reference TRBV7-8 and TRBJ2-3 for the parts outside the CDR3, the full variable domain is GAGVSQSPRYKVAKRGQDVALRCDPISGHVSLFWYQQALGQGPEFLTYFQNEAQLDKSGLPSDRFFAERPEGSVSTLKIQRTQQEDSAVYLCASSLGLHGGQYFGPGTRLTVL.

DNA for the CDR3: TGTGCCAGCAGCTTGTTAGCGGGACAAGAGACCCAGTACTTC. It translates to CASSLLAGQETQYF. The rearrangement uses TRBV7-9 and TRBJ2-5, with 8 bases aligning to TRBD2. Looked up from germline, CDR1 is SEHNR and CDR2 is FQNEAQ (reference sequence). The V gene end was trimmed by 3 bases and the J gene end by 2 bases; junction bases not matched to a gene: 2. The CDR3 loop spans 14 amino acids.

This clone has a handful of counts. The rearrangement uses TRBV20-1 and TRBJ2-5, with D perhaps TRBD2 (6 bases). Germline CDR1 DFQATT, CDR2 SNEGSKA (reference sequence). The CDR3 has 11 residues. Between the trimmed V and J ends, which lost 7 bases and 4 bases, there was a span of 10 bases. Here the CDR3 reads CSERVGETQYF. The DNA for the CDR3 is TGCAGTGAGCGGGTAGGAGAGACCCAGTACTTC.